These 20 T cell receptor beta chains came from one sample sequenced in a study of control samples from healthy donors and cancer patients. Data came from immunoSEQ multiplex PCR; TCRdb stores just in-frame clones and leaves some out. The table shows some 130,000 clones, with approximately 90% occurring only once. The sample consisted of blood. The receptors were sampled from a woman in her forties or fifties in good health.

The chain uses TRBV6-5 and TRBJ2-1; either TRBD1 or TRBD2 may supply D (5 bases each). V was clipped by 5 bases and J by 2 bases, with 13 bases between them. The CDR3 length is 15 residues. Germline lookup yields CDR1 MNHEY and CDR2 SVGAGI. This chain's CDR3 is CASSPQTGPYNEQFF. The CDR3 DNA reads TGTGCCAGCAGTCCCCAGACGGGGCCCTACAATGAGCAGTTCTTC.

V usage is TRBV11-2 and J usage is TRBJ1-1, with D unresolved. V gave up 3 bases and J gave up 1 base, with 9 bases separating them. This CDR3 has 14 residues. Germline CDR1 reads SGHAT; CDR2 reads FQNNGV. CDR3 nucleotides: TGTGCCAGCAGCTTCTTGGAGGGGAACACTGAAGCTTTCTTT. Amino acids: CASSFLEGNTEAFF.

J is TRBJ2-5 and V is TRBV4-2; D perhaps matches TRBD2 (7 bases). The germline V and J ends were trimmed by 2 bases and 3 bases, with 16 bases remaining between them. The germline CDR1 and CDR2 sequences are LGHNA and YNFKEQ. The CDR3 loop spans 16 amino acids. The DNA of the CDR3 is TGTGCCAGCAGCCAAAGGGGGGGGCTTGAGGAAGAGACCCAGTACTTC. Its translation is CASSQRGGLEEETQYF.

The chain combines TRBV5-4 with TRBJ1-1; a weak D match, TRBD1 (6 bases). Trimming stripped 0 bases from V and 8 bases from J, with 11 bases between. The germline gives CDR1 SGHNT, CDR2 YYREEE (reference sequence). The CDR3 extends over 13 amino acids. The CDR3 DNA reads TGTGCCAGCAGCTTGGCTGGGGGGCACGAAGCTTTCTTT. The encoded protein is CASSLAGGHEAFF.

The J gene is TRBJ2-2, the V gene TRBV9; tentatively, D is TRBD2 (6 bases). Germline values: CDR1 SGDLS, CDR2 YYNGEE. The V end lost 5 bases, the J end lost 6 bases, and 17 bases lay between the germline ends. CDR3 length: 15 residues. The DNA for the CDR3 is TGTGCCAGCAGTGACAGAATAGCGGTTCCCGGGGAGCTGTTTTTT. Protein sequence: CASSDRIAVPGELFF. The full variable domain, its missing parts supplied by reference TRBV9 and TRBJ2-2, is DSGVTQTPKHLITATGQRVTLRCSPRSGDLSVYWYQQSLDQGLQFLIQYYNGEERAKGNILERFSAQQFPDLHSELNLSSLELGDSALYFCASSDRIAVPGELFFGEGSRLTVL.

This clone has just a few counts. The chain is built from TRBV5-4 and TRBJ1-3; 7 bases fit TRBD1. V was pared by 4 bases and J by 7 bases, with 5 bases of the junction left unmatched. The germline V gene has CDR1 SGHNT and CDR2 YYREEE (reference sequence). CDR3 length: 13 residues. The CDR3 spells CASSAGQRNTIYF. As DNA, the CDR3 is TGTGCCAGCAGCGCGGGACAGAGGAACACCATATATTTT. The variable domain in full, with the rest retrieved from reference TRBV5-4 and TRBJ1-3, is ETGVTQSPTHLIKTRGQQVTLRCSSQSGHNTVSWYQQALGQGPQFIFQYYREEENGRGNFPPRFSGLQFPNYSSELNVNALELDDSALYLCASSAGQRNTIYFGEGSWLTVV.

The gene calls are TRBV6-2 or TRBV6-3 and TRBJ2-3, with 7 nucleotides matching TRBD2. This CDR3 spans 18 amino acids. V shed 0 bases, J shed 3 bases, and the junction held 12 bases outside the gene matches. The V gene's germline CDR1 is MNHEY and CDR2 SVGEGT. CDR3 DNA sequence: TGTGCCAGCAGTTACTCAGCCTTAAGCGGGACTCGTACAGATACGCAGTATTTT. This codes for CASSYSALSGTRTDTQYF.

The chain has TRBV10-1 and TRBJ2-5, with 11 bases fitting TRBD2. The V segment lost 10 bases and the J segment 5 bases; nucleotides outside the gene matches: 12. CDR1 and CDR2 (germline): WNHNN, SYGVQD (reference sequence). There are 15 residues in the CDR3. The CDR3 region is CATRVAGGLQETQYF. CDR3 DNA sequence: TGCGCCACTAGGGTAGCGGGAGGGCTCCAGGAGACCCAGTACTTC.

V and J are TRBV7-9 and TRBJ2-5, with D possibly matching TRBD1 (5 bases). Germline lookup yields CDR1 SEHNR and CDR2 FQNEAQ (reference sequence). Trimming took 3 bases from V and 4 from J, leaving 12 bases between them. This CDR3 is 14 amino acids long. CDR3 DNA: TGTGCCAGCAGCTTGGGCTCAGACAGAGAGACCCAGTACTTC. This translates into CASSLGSDRETQYF.

As for this clone: The same CDR3 arises from other DNA sequences in this sample as well. CDR3 amino acids: CASSRRTEGQGAPRETQYF. The CDR3 DNA follows: TGTGCCAGTAGCCGGAGAACTGAGGGGCAGGGGGCCCCCCGAGAGACCCAGTACTTC. This chain uses TRBV19 with TRBJ2-5; 8 nucleotides line up with TRBD1. Germline V gene data show CDR1 as LNHDA and CDR2 as SQIVND (reference sequence). This CDR3 is built from 19 residues. V was clipped by 6 bases and J by 4 bases; unmatched bases: 22.

V and J are TRBV2 and TRBJ2-7, with D possibly being TRBD1 or TRBD2 (6 bases each). The CDR3 is 15 amino acids. Germline-derived CDR1 and CDR2 are SNHLY and FYNNEI. Deletions cut 6 bases from V and 0 bases from J, with 15 bases between. CDR3 in amino acids: CASRLRGPSSYEQYF. The CDR3 bases are TGTGCCAGCAGGCTACGGGGGCCAAGCTCCTACGAGCAGTACTTC.

Concerning this clone: At one end, the junction sequence differs from germline, possibly due to a read error. This chain's CDR3 is CASSSLAVKTPLTNEQFF. DNA for the CDR3: TGTGCTAGCAGCTCTCTAGCGGTAAAAACCCCCCTTACAAATGAGCAGTTCTTC. This chain connects TRBV7-7 to TRBJ2-1; TRBD2 matches 7 bases. CDR1 is SSHAT and CDR2 is FNYEAQ in the germline V gene (reference sequence). CDR3 length: 18 amino acids.

Here the CDR3 reads CASRDSFYSNQPQHF. As DNA, the CDR3 is TGTGCCAGCCGGGACAGCTTTTATAGCAATCAGCCCCAGCATTTT. This sequence joins TRBV19 and TRBJ1-5; 7 nucleotides agree with TRBD1. The V and J ends lost 9 bases and 0 bases, in that order; junction bases with no gene match: 8. Germline CDR1 reads LNHDA; CDR2 reads SQIVND (reference sequence). This CDR3 spans 15 amino acids.

The rearrangement uses TRBV10-2 and TRBJ1-1; D not resolved. The CDR3 is 11 amino acids. Germline CDR1 reads WSHSY; CDR2 reads SAAADI. Trimming removed 4 bases at V and 5 bases at J, with 5 bases between. CDR3 nucleotide sequence: TGCGCCAGCAGTGGCGGGACTGAAGCTTTCTTT. This encodes CASSGGTEAFF.

CDR3 loop: CASSSRSTGYRNTEAFF. The CDR3 DNA is TGTGCCAGCAGCTCCCGATCGACAGGGTATAGAAACACTGAAGCTTTCTTT. The J gene is TRBJ1-1, the V gene TRBV13; 7 bases map to TRBD1. CDR3 size: 17 residues. Trimming took 4 bases from V and 2 from J; bases not matched to a gene: 13. Germline lookup yields CDR1 PRHDT and CDR2 FYEKMQ (reference sequence).

The chain couples TRBV23-1 to TRBJ1-5; TRBD1 aligns across 8 bases. TRBV23-1 qualifies as an ORF whose function is uncertain. The J segment lost 4 bases and the V segment lost 6 bases, leaving 8 bases of the junction unmatched. The CDR3 consists of 15 residues. CDR3 protein: CASSRIQGANQPQHF. The CDR3 bases are TGCGCCAGCAGCCGCATTCAGGGGGCAAATCAGCCCCAGCATTTT.

The chain combines TRBV30 with TRBJ2-7; TRBD2 agrees at 7 bases. CDR1 and CDR2 (germline): GTSNPN, SVGIG (reference sequence). V was clipped by 1 base and J by 2 bases; unmatched bases: 2. This CDR3 has 13 residues. The CDR3 nucleotides are TGTGCCTGGAGTGATGGACTAGCCTACGAGCAGTACTTC. This translates into CAWSDGLAYEQYF.

V usage is TRBV27 and J usage is TRBJ1-4; possibly TRBD1 for D (5 bases). V was shortened by 5 bases and J by 8 bases, with 18 bases between the two germline ends. The germline gives CDR1 MNHEY, CDR2 SMNVEV (reference sequence). This CDR3 is built from 15 residues. CDR3 bases: TGTGCCAGCAGTAGTTACGAGAACAGGAAGGAAAAACTGTTTTTT. It is translated as CASSSYENRKEKLFF.

The chain joins TRBV11-1 to TRBJ2-7, with a tentative D call TRBD2 (5 bases). There are 13 residues in the CDR3. CDR1 is SGHAT, CDR2 FQDESV, per germline (reference sequence). V was pared by 5 bases and J by 6 bases, with 14 bases between. DNA for the CDR3: TGTGCCAGCAGCCGGACGGGATTCGGCGAGCAGTACTTC. Amino acids: CASSRTGFGEQYF.

This clone was counted a single time. This chain links TRBV7-6 with TRBJ1-4; the D gene is possibly TRBD1 (6 bases). In germline, CDR1 is SGHVS, CDR2 FNYEAQ. The CDR3 is 16 residues long. The V end was cut by 3 bases, the J end by 3 bases, with 14 bases between. In DNA, the CDR3 is TGTGCCAGCAGCTTTGGGTTCGGGGGCTCTAATGAAAAACTGTTTTTT. Translated, it gives CASSFGFGGSNEKLFF.